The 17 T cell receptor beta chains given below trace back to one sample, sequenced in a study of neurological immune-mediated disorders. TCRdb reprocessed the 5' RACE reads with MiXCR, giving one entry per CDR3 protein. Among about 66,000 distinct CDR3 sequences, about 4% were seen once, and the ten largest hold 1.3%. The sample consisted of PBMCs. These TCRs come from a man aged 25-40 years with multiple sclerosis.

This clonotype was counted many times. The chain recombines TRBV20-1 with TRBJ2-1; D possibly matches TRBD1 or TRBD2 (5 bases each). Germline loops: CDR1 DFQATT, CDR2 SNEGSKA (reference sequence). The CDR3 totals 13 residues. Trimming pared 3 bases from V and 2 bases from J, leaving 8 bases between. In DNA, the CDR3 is TGCAGTGCTAGCGGGGCGGCCTACAATGAGCAGTTCTTC. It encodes CSASGAAYNEQFF.

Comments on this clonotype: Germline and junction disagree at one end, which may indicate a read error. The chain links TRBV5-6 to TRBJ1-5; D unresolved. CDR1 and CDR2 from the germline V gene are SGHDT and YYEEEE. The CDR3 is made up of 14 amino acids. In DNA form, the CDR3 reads TGTGCCAGCAGCTTCTCCGGCCGCAATCAGCCCCAGAATTTT. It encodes CASSFSGRNQPQNF.

The CDR3 sequence: CAISESAGEQFF. The CDR3 DNA reads TGTGCCATCAGTGAGTCTGCCGGGGAGCAGTTCTTC. The chain links TRBV10-3 to TRBJ2-1, with D unresolved. This CDR3 is 12 amino acids long. CDR1 ENHRY and CDR2 SYGVKD come from the germline V gene. V shed 0 bases and J shed 10 bases, with 7 bases lying between them.

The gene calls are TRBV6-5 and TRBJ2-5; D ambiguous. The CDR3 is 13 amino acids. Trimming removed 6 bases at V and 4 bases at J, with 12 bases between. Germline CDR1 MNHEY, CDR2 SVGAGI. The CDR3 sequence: CASSPDQGETQYF. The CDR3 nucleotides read TGTGCCAGCAGCCCCGACCAAGGAGAGACCCAGTACTTC.

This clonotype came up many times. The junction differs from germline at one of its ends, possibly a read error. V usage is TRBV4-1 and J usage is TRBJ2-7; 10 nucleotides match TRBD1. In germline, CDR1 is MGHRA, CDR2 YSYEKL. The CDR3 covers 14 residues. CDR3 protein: CASSQEVPGQGMSF. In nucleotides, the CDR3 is TGCGCCAGCAGCCAAGAGGTTCCGGGACAGGGGATGAGCTTC.

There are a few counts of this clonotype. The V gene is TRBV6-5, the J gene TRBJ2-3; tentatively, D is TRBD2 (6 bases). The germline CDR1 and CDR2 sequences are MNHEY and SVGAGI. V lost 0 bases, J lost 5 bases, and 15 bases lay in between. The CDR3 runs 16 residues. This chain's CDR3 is CASSYSIGLALDTQYF. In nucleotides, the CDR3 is TGTGCCAGCAGTTACTCGATTGGGCTAGCGCTAGATACGCAGTATTTT.

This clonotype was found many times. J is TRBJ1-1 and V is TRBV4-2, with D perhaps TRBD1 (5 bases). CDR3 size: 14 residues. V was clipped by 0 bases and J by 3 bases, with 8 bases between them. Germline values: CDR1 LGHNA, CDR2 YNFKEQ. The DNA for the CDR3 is TGTGCCAGCAGCCAAGATACGGGGGACACTGAAGCTTTCTTT. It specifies CASSQDTGDTEAFF.

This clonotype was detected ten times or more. CDR3: CASSDRGRKGDEQFF. The CDR3 bases are TGTGCCAGTAGTGACCGGGGAAGAAAGGGCGATGAGCAGTTCTTC. This chain connects TRBV19 to TRBJ2-1; D may be TRBD2 (5 bases). Germline V gene data show CDR1 as LNHDA and CDR2 as SQIVND (reference sequence). This CDR3 is 15 amino acids long. Trimming left V 5 bases short and J 8 bases short, with 19 bases between.

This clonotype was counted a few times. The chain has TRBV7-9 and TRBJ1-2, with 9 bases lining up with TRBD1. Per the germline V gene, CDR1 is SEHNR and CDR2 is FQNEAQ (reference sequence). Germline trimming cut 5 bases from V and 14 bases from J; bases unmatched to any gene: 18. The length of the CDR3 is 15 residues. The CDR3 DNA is TGTGCCAGCAGCCCAGGAGGAGCCGGACAGGGGTCCGAAACCTTC. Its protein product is CASSPGGAGQGSETF.

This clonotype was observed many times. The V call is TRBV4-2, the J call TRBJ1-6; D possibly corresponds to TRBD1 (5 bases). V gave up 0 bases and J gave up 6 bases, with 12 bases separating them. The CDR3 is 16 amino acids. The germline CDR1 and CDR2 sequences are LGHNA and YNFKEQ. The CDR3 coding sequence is TGTGCCAGCAGCCAAGATGTACGGGGGACTAATTCACCCCTCCACTTT. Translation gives CASSQDVRGTNSPLHF.

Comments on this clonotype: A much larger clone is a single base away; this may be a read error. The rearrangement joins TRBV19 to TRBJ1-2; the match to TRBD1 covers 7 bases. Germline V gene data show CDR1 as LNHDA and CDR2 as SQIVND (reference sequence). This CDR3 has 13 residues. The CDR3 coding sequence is TGTGCCAGTATGACGGGACAGTACTATGGCTACATCTTC. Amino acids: CASMTGQYYGYIF.

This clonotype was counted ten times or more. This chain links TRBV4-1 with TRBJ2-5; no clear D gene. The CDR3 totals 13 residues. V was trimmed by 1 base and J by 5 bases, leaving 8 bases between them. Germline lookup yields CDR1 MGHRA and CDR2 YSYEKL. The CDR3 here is CASSQAILETQYF. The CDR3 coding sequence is TGCGCCAGCAGCCAAGCTATTCTCGAGACCCAGTACTTC.

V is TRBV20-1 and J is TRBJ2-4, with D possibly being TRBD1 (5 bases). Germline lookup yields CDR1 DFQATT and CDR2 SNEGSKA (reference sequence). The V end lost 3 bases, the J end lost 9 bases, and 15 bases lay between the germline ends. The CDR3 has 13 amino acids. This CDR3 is CSARGRDGIIQYF. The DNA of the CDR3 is TGCAGTGCTAGGGGCAGGGATGGGATCATTCAGTACTTC.

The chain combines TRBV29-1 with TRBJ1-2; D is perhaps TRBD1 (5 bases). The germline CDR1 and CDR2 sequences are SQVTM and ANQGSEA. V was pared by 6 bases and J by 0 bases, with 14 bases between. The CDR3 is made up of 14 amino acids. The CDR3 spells CSVNRGQANYGYTF. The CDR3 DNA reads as TGCAGCGTAAACCGGGGCCAAGCTAACTATGGCTACACCTTC.

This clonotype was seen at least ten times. The CDR3, as DNA: TGCAGCGGGCTGGGGGGGGGCAGTGAGCAGTTCTTC. As protein: CSGLGGGSEQFF. The gene calls are TRBV29-1 and TRBJ2-1; D may be TRBD2 (7 bases). V was cut by 7 bases and J by 9 bases, with 16 bases left in between. This CDR3 has 12 residues. Germline CDR1 is SQVTM and CDR2 is ANQGSEA.

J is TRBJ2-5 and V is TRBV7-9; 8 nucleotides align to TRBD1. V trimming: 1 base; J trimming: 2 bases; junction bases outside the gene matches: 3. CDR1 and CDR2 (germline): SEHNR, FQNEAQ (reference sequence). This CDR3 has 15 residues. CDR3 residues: CASSLGTGNQETQYF. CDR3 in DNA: TGTGCCAGCAGCTTAGGGACAGGGAATCAAGAGACCCAGTACTTC.

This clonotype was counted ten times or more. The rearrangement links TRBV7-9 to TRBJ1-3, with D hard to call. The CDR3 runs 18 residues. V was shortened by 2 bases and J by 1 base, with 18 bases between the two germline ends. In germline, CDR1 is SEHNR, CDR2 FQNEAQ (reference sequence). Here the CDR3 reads CASSLSSPRRTSGNTIYF. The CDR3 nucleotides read TGTGCCAGCAGCTTATCTTCCCCACGGAGGACTTCTGGAAACACCATATATTTT.